The clone carrying this T cell receptor beta chain appeared many times. The CDR3 runs 14 residues. V was pared by 6 bases and J by 6 bases, with 9 bases of the junction left unmatched. CDR1 is MDHEN, CDR2 SYDVKM, per germline. Researchers made TCR beta libraries by using iRepertoire HTBI primers and running Arm-PCR on CDR3 regions. One entry per CDR3 protein results from TCRdb running MiXCR on the multiplex PCR reads. Among about 420,000 distinct CDR3 sequences listed, roughly 17% were seen once. This sample is drawn from a study of regulatory T cells in long-lasting Graves disease. The time point is: newly diagnosed GD, antithyroid drugs for less than 3 months. Making the TCR library involved RNA that had been extracted from PBMCs. These data were likewise used in another study, on T cells in Graves' hyperthyroidism and ophthalmopathy.

The clonotype originates from a woman between 18 and 29 years old with Graves disease. The gene calls are TRBV28 and TRBJ2-7, with 9 nucleotides matching TRBD2. The sample was peripheral blood mononuclear cells (PBMCs), taken at new diagnosis, from a patient treated with antithyroid drugs. The CDR3 coding sequence is TGTGCCAGCAGCCCCGGGACTAGCCTCGGCGAGCAGTACTTC. This translates into CASSPGTSLGEQYF.